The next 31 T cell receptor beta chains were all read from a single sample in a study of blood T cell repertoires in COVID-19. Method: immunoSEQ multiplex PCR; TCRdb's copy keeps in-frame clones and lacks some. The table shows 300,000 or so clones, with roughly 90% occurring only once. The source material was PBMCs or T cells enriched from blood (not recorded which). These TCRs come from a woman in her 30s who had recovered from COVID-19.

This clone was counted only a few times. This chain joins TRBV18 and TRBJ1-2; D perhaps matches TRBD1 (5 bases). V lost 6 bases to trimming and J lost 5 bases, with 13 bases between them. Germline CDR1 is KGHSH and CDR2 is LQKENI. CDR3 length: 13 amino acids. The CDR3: CASSSGQRYGYTF. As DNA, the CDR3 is TGTGCCAGCTCTTCTGGACAAAGATATGGCTACACCTTC.

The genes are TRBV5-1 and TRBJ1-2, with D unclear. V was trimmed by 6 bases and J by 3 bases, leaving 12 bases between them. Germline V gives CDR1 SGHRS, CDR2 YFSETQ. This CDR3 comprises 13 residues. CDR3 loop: CASKSEAYYGYTF. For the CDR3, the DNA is TGCGCCAGCAAATCTGAAGCGTACTATGGCTACACCTTC.

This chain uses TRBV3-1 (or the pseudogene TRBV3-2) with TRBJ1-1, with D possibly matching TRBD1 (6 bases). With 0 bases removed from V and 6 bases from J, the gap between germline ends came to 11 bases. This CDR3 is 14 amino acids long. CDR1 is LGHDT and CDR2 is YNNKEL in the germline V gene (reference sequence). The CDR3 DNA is TGTGCCAGCAGCCAAGATAACAGGGTCTCTGAAGCTTTCTTT. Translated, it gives CASSQDNRVSEAFF.

The CDR3 DNA reads TGTGCCAGCAGCTTAGCGCGCGGCGGGAGCGTCTACGAGCAGTACTTC. This sequence encodes CASSLARGGSVYEQYF. The gene calls are TRBV7-2 and TRBJ2-7; 7 bases are a match to TRBD2. The CDR3 extends over 16 amino acids. Germline CDR1 reads SGHTA; CDR2 reads FQGNSA. The V and J ends lost 0 bases and 3 bases, in that order; junction bases with no gene match: 8.

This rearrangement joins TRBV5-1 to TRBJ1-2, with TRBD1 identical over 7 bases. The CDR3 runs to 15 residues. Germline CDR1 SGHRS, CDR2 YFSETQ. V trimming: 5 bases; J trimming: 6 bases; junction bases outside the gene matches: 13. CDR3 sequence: CASRPAGGPRDGYTF. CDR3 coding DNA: TGCGCCAGCAGGCCTGCAGGGGGACCGCGAGATGGCTACACCTTC. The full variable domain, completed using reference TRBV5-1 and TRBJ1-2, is KAGVTQTPRYLIKTRGQQVTLSCSPISGHRSVSWYQQTPGQGLQFLFEYFSETQRNKGNFPGRFSGRQFSNSRSEMNVSTLELGDSALYLCASRPAGGPRDGYTFGSGTRLTVV.

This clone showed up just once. CDR3 DNA: TGTGCCAGCAGCGTAGGCGTTCAACAGGGGGGCACAGATACGCAGTATTTT. The encoded protein is CASSVGVQQGGTDTQYF. The chain combines TRBV9 with TRBJ2-3, with 8 bases aligning to TRBD1. J was trimmed by 1 base and V by 0 bases; bases with no gene match: 7. CDR1 SGDLS and CDR2 YYNGEE come from the germline V gene. The CDR3 spans 17 residues.

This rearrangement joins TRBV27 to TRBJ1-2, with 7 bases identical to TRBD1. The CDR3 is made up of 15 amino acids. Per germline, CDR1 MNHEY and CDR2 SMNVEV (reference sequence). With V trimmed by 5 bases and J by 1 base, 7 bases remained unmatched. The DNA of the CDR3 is TGTGCCAGCAGTCCCCGACAGGGAAATAACTATGGCTACACCTTC. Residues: CASSPRQGNNYGYTF.

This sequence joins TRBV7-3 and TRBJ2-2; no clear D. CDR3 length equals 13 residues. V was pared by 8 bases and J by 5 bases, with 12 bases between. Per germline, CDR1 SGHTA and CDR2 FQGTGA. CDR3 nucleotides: TGTGCCAGCGGCTACTATGGGACCGGGGAGCTGTTTTTT. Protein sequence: CASGYYGTGELFF.

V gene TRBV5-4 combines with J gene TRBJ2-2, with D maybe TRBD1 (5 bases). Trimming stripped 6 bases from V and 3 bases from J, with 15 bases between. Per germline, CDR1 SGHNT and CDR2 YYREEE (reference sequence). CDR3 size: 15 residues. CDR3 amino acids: CASTLRGVDTGELFF. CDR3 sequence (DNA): TGTGCCAGCACTCTAAGGGGTGTGGACACCGGGGAGCTGTTTTTT.

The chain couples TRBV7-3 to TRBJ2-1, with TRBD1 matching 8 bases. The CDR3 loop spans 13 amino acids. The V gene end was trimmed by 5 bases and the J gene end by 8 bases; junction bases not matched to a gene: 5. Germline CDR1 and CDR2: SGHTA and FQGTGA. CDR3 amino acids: CASSPDRGYEQFF. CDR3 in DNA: TGTGCCAGCAGCCCAGACAGGGGCTATGAGCAGTTCTTC.

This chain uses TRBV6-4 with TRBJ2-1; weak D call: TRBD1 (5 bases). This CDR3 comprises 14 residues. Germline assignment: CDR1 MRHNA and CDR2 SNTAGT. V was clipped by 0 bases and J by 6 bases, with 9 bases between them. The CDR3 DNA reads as TGTGCCAGCAGTGACTCGACAGAGTCCAATGAGCAGTTCTTC. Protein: CASSDSTESNEQFF.

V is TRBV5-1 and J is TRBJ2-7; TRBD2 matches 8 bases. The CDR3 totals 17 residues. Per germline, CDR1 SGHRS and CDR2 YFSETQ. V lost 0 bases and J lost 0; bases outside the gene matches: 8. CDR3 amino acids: CASSLDLAGHTSYEQYF. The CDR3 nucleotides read TGCGCCAGCAGCTTGGATCTAGCGGGCCACACCTCCTACGAGCAGTACTTC.

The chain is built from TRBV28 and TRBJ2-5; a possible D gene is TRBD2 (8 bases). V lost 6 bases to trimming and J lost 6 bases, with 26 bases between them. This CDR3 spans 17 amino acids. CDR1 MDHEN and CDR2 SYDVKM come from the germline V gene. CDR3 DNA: TGTGCCAGCAGCTCACCTCCAAACAGGGGACTAGGAAAGACCCAGTACTTC. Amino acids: CASSSPPNRGLGKTQYF.

The CDR3 DNA is TGTGCCAGCAGTTACTCTTGGACTCCGGGGTACTTC. Residues: CASSYSWTPGYF. V gene TRBV6-2 or TRBV6-3 combines with J gene TRBJ2-7, with D maybe TRBD2 (5 bases). CDR1 is MNHEY, CDR2 SVGEGT, per germline. V was pared by 0 bases and J by 12 bases, with 12 bases between. The length of the CDR3 is 12 residues.

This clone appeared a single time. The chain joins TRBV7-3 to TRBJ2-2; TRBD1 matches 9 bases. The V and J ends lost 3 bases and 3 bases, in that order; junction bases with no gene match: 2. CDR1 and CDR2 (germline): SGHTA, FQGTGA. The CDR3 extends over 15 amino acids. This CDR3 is CASSLWDRDTGELFF. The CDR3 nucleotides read TGTGCCAGCAGCTTGTGGGACAGGGACACCGGGGAGCTGTTTTTT.

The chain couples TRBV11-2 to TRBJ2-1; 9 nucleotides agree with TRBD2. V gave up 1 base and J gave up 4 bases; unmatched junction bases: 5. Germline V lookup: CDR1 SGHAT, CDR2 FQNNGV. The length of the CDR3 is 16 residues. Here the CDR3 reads CASSLAAGGPYNEQFF. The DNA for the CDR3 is TGTGCCAGCAGCTTAGCGGCGGGAGGGCCATACAATGAGCAGTTCTTC.

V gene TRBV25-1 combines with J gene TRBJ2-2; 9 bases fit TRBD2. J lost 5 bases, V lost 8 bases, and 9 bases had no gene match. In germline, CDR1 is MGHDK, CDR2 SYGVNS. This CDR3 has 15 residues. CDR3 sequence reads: CASRKTSGSTGELFF. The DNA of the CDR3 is TGTGCCAGCCGTAAGACTAGCGGTTCGACCGGGGAGCTGTTTTTT.

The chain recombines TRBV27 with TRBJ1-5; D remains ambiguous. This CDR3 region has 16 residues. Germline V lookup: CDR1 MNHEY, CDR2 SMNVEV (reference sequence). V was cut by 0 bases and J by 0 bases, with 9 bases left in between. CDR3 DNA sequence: TGTGCCAGCAGTTTATCCGGGTGGTTTAGCAATCAGCCCCAGCATTTT. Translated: CASSLSGWFSNQPQHF.

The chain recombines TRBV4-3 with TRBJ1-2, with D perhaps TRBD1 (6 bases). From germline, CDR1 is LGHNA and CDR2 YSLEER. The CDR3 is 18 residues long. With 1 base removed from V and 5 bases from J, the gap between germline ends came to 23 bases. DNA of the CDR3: TGCGCCAGCAGCCAAGGGCCAAACCTACAGGGTTTGGGATATGGCTACACCTTC. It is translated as CASSQGPNLQGLGYGYTF.

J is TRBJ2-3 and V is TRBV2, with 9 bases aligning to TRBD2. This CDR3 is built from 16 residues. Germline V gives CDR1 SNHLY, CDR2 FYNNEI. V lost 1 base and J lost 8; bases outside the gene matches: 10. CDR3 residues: CASSEVSGSIGGTQYF. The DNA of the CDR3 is TGTGCCAGCAGTGAAGTTAGCGGGAGCATTGGCGGTACGCAGTATTTT.

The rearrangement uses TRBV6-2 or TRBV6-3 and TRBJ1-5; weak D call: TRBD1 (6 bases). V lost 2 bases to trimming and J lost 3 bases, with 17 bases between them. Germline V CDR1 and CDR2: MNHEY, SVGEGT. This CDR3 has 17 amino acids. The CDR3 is CASSYPSTGFNNQPQHF. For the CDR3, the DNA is TGTGCCAGCAGTTACCCTTCAACAGGGTTTAACAATCAGCCCCAGCATTTT.

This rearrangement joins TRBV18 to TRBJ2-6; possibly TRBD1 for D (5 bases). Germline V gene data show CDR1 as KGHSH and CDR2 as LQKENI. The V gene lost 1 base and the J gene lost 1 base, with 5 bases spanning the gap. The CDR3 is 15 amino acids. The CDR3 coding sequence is TGTGCCAGCTCACCACAGGGGTCTGGGGCCAACGTCCTGACTTTC. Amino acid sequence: CASSPQGSGANVLTF.

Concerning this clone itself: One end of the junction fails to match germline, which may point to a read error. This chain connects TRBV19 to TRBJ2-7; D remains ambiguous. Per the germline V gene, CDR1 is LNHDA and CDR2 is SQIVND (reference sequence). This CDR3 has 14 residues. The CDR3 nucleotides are TGTGCCAGTAGTGTAGATCGGTCATCCTACGAGCAGTACTTC. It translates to CASSVDRSSYEQYF.

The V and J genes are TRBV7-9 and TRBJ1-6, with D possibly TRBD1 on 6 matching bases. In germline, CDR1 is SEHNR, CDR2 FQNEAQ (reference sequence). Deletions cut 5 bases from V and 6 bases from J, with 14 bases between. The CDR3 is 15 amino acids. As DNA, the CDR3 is TGTGCCAGCAGCACAAGGACAGCCTCTAATTCACCCCTCCACTTT. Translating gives CASSTRTASNSPLHF.

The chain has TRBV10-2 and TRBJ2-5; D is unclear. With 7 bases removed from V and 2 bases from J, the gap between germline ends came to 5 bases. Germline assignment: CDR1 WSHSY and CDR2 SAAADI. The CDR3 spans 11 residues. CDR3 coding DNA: TGCGCCAGCACCCTTCAAGAGACCCAGTACTTC. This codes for CASTLQETQYF.

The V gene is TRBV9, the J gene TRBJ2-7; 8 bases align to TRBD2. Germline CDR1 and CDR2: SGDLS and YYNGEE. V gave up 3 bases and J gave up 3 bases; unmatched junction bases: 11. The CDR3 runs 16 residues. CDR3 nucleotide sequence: TGTGCCAGCAGCGCCACTAGCGGAACCTTACTCTACGAGCAGTACTTC. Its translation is CASSATSGTLLYEQYF.

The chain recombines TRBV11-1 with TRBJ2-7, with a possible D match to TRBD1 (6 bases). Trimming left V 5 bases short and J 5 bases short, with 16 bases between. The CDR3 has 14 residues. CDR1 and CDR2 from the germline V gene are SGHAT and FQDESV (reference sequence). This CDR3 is CASSPKTGFDEQYF. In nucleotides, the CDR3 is TGTGCCAGCAGCCCCAAGACAGGATTCGACGAGCAGTACTTC.

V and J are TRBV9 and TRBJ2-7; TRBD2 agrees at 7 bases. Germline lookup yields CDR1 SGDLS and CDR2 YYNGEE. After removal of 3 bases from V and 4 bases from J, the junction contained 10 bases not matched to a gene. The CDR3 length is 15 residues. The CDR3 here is CASSASTREGYEQYF. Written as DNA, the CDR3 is TGTGCCAGCAGCGCATCGACAAGGGAGGGGTACGAGCAGTACTTC.

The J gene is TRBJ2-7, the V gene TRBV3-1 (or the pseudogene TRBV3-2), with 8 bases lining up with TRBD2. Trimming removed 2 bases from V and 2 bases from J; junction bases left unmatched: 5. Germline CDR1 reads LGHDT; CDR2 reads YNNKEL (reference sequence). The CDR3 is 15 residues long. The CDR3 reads CASSQIAGTTYEQYF. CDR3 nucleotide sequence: TGTGCCAGCAGCCAAATAGCGGGAACCACCTACGAGCAGTACTTC.

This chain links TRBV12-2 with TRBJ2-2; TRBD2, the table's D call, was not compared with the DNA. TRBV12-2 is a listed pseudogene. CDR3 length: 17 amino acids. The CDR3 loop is CASRFYRGIYDTGELFF. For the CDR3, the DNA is TGTGCAAGTCGCTTTTATCGCGGGATCTATGACACCGGGGAGCTGTTTTTT.

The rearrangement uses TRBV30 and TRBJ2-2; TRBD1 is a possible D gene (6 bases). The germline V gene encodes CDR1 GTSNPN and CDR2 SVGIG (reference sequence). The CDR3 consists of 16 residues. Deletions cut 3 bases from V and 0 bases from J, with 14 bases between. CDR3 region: CAWREPGHANTGELFF. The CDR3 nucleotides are TGTGCCTGGAGGGAACCGGGACATGCGAACACCGGGGAGCTGTTTTTT. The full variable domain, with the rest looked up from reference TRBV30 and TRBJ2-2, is SQTIHQWPATLVQPVGSPLSLECTVEGTSNPNLYWYRQAAGRGLQLLFYSVGIGQISSEVPQNLSASRPQDRQFILSSKKLLLSDSGFYLCAWREPGHANTGELFFGEGSRLTVL.